Each of the 4 T cell receptor beta chains below was sequenced from the same sample in a study of cytomegalovirus exposure and HLA in healthy donors. The PCR employed 60 Vbeta primers together with 13 Jbeta primers. Clones were read by immunoSEQ multiplex PCR, and TCRdb kept only the in-frame ones, dropping some. The repertoire consists of roughly 190,000 clones, with 75% to 90% occurring once and the leading ten covering 0.9% to 1.2%. Source material: PBMCs. Receptor source: a boy aged 2-9 years in good health and CMV-seronegative.

The genes are TRBV28 and TRBJ1-2; D is unclear. Germline CDR1 MDHEN, CDR2 SYDVKM. V was clipped by 6 bases and J by 3 bases, with 14 bases between them. CDR3 length equals 14 residues. DNA for the CDR3: TGTGCCAGCAGACCGGGTAATCATGACTATGGCTACACCTTC. As protein: CASRPGNHDYGYTF.

The chain recombines TRBV7-2 with TRBJ2-3; 9 bases are shared with TRBD2. CDR3 length: 15 amino acids. V dropped 7 bases and J dropped 5; count of bases not matched to a gene: 10. CDR1 and CDR2 (germline): SGHTA, FQGNSA. This chain's CDR3 is CASNVAGGPVDTQYF. CDR3 coding DNA: TGTGCCAGCAATGTGGCGGGGGGGCCGGTAGATACGCAGTATTTT. The full variable domain, its missing parts supplied by reference TRBV7-2 and TRBJ2-3, is GAGVSQSPSNKVTEKGKDVELRCDPISGHTALYWYRQSLGQGLEFLIYFQGNSAPDKSGLPSDRFSAERTGGSVSTLTIQRTQQEDSAVYLCASNVAGGPVDTQYFGPGTRLTVL.

This chain joins TRBV2 and TRBJ2-7; 9 bases agree with TRBD1. Germline V gene lookup returns CDR1 SNHLY and CDR2 FYNNEI. V gave up 6 bases and J gave up 2 bases; unmatched junction bases: 11. The CDR3 has 16 residues. The CDR3 nucleotides are TGTGCCAGCAGGGGTTCGAGGGACAGGGTTACCTACGAGCAGTACTTC. This sequence encodes CASRGSRDRVTYEQYF.

The chain links TRBV6-6 to TRBJ1-5; a weak D match, TRBD1 (5 bases). The CDR3 contains 12 residues. The V and J ends lost 5 bases and 7 bases respectively, with 9 bases between them. From germline, CDR1 is MNHNY and CDR2 SVGAGI (reference sequence). The CDR3 here is CASSPQGQPQHF. The CDR3 DNA follows: TGTGCCAGCAGTCCTCAGGGCCAGCCCCAGCATTTT.